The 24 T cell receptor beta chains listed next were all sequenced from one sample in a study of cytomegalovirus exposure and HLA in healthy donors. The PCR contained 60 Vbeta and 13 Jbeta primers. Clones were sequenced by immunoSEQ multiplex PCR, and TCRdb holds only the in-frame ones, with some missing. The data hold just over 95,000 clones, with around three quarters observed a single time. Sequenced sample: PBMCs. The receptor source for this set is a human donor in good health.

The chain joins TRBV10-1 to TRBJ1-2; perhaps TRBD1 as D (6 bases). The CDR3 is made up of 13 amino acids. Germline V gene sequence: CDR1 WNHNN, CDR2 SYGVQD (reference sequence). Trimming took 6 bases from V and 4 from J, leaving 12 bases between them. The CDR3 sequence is CASRLDSVYGYTF. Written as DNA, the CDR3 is TGCGCCAGCAGATTGGACAGCGTCTATGGCTACACCTTC.

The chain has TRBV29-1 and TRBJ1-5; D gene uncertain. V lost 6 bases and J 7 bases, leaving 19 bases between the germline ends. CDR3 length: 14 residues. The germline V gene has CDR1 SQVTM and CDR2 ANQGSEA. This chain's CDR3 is CSVASGVDVQPQHF. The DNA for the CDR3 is TGCAGCGTGGCGAGCGGGGTTGATGTGCAGCCCCAGCATTTT.

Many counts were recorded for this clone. This CDR3 reads CASSGGTDRFYGYTF. DNA of the CDR3: TGTGCCAGCAGCGGGGGGACAGACCGATTCTATGGCTACACCTTC. V gene TRBV9 combines with J gene TRBJ1-2, with 7 bases lining up with TRBD1. Germline lookup yields CDR1 SGDLS and CDR2 YYNGEE. This CDR3 spans 15 amino acids. With 3 bases clipped from V and 4 bases from J, the junction kept 9 bases outside the gene matches.

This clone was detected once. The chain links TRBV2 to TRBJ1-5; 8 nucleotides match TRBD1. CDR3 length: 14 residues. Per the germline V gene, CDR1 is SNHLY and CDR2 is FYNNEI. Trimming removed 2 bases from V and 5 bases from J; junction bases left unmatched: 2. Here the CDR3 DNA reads TGTGCCAGCAGTGAACCGGACAGGGATCAGCCCCAGCATTTT. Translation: CASSEPDRDQPQHF.

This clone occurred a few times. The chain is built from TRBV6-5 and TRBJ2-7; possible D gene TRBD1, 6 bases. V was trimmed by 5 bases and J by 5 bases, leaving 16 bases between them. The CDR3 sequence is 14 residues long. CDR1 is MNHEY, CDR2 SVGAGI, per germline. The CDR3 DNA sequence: TGTGCCAGCAGTGAGGGGGTATTGAGAAACGAGCAGTACTTC. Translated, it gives CASSEGVLRNEQYF.

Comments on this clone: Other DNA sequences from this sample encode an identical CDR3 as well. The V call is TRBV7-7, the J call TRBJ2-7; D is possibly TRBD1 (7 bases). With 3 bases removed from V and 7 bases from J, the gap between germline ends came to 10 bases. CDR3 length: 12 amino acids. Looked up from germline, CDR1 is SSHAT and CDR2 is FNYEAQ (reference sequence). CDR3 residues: CASSLQGGEQYF. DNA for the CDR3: TGTGCCAGCAGCTTGCAGGGGGGTGAGCAGTACTTC.

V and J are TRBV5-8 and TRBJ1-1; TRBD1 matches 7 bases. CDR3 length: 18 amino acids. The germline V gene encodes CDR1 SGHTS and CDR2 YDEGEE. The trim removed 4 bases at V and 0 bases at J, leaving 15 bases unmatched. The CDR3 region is CASSPGQGGYGLNTEAFF. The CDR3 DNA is TGTGCCAGCAGCCCGGGCCAGGGGGGATATGGATTGAACACTGAAGCTTTCTTT.

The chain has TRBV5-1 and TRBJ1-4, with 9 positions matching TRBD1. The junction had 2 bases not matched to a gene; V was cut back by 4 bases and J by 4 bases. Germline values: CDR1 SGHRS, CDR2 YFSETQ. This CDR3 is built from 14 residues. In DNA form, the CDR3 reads TGCGCCAGCAGCCTGACAGGGGGTAATGAAAAACTGTTTTTT. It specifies CASSLTGGNEKLFF.

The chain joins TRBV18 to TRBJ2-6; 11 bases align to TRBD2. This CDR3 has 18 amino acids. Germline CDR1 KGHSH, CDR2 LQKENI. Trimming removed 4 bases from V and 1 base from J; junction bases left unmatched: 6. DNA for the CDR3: TGTGCCAGCTCACTAATAGCGGGGGGGCGGTCTGGGGCCAACGTCCTGACTTTC. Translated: CASSLIAGGRSGANVLTF.

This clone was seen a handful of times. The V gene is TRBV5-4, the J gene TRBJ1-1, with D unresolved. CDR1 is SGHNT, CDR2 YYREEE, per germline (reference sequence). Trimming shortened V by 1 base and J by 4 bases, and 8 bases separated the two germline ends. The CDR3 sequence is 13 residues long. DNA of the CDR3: TGTGCCAGCAGCTTGACGAGGAGCACTGAAGCTTTCTTT. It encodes CASSLTRSTEAFF.

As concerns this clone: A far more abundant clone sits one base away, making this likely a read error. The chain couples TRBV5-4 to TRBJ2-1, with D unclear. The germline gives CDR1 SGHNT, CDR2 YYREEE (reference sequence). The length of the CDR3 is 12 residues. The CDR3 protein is CASSQDRVEQFF. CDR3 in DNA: TGCGCCAGCAGCCAAGATCGGGTAGAGCAGTTCTTC.

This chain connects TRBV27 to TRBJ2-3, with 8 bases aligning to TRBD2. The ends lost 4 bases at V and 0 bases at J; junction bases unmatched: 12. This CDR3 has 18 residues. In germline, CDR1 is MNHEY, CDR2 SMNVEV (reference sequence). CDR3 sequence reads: CASSSTRGLELSTDTQYF. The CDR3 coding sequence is TGTGCCAGCAGTTCGACCCGGGGACTAGAATTGAGCACAGATACGCAGTATTTT.

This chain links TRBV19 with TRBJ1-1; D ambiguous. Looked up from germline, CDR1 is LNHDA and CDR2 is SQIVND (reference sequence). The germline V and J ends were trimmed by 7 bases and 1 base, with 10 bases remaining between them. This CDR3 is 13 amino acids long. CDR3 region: CASIANWNTEAFF. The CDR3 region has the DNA TGTGCCAGTATCGCTAACTGGAACACTGAAGCTTTCTTT.

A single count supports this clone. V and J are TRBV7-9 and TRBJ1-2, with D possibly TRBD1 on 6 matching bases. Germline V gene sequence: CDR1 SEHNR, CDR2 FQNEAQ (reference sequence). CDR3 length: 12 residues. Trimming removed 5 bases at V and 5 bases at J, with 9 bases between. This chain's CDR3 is CASSHTGYGYTF. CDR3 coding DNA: TGTGCCAGCAGCCACACAGGGTATGGCTACACCTTC.

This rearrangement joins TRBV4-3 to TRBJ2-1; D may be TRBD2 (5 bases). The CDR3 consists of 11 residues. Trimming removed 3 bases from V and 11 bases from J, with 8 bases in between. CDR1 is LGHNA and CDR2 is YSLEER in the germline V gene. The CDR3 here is CASSQGDKQFF. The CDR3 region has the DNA TGCGCCAGCAGCCAGGGAGACAAGCAGTTCTTC.

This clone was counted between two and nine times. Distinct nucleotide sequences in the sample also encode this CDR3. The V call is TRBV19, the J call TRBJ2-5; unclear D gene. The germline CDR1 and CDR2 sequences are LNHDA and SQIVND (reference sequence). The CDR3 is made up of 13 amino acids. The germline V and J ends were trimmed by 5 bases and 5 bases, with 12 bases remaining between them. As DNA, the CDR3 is TGTGCCAGTAGTCCACGCCGGTGGGAGACCCAGTACTTC. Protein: CASSPRRWETQYF.

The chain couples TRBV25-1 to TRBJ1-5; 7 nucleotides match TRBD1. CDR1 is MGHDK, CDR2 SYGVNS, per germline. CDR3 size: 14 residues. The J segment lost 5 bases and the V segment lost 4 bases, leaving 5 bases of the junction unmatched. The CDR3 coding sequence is TGTGCCAGCAGTGTACAGGGGCTAGATCAGCCCCAGCATTTT. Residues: CASSVQGLDQPQHF.

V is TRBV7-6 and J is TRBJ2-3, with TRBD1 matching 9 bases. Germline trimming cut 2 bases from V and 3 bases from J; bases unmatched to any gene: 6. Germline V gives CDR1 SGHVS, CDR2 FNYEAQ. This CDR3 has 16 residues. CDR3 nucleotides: TGTGCCAGCAGCTTATCCCCGACAGGGGGAACAGATACGCAGTATTTT. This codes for CASSLSPTGGTDTQYF.

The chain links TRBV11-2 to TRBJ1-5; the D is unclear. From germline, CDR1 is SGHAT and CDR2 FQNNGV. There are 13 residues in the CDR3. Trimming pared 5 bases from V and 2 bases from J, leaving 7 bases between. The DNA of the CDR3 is TGTGCCAGCAGCCAATTTGGCAATCAGCCCCAGCATTTT. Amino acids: CASSQFGNQPQHF.

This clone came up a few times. CDR3 loop: CASIAAGGKNIQYF. For the CDR3, the DNA is TGTGCCAGCATTGCGGCAGGGGGGAAGAACATTCAGTACTTC. J is TRBJ2-4 and V is TRBV6-5; maybe TRBD1 (7 bases). Germline-derived CDR1 and CDR2 are MNHEY and SVGAGI. V lost 7 bases, J lost 7 bases, and 17 bases lay in between. The CDR3 runs 14 residues.

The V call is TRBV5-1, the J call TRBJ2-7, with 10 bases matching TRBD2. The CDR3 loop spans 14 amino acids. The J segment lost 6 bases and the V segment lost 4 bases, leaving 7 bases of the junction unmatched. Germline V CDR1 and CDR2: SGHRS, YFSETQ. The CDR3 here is CASSLLAGAGEQYF. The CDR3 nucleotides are TGCGCCAGCAGCCTTCTAGCGGGGGCAGGCGAGCAGTACTTC.

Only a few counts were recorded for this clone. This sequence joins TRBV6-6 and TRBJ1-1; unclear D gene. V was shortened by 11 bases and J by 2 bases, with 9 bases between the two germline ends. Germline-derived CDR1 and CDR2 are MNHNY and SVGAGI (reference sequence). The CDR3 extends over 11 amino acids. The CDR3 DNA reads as TGTGCCCCCGGGTATAACACTGAAGCTTTCTTT. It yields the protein CAPGYNTEAFF.

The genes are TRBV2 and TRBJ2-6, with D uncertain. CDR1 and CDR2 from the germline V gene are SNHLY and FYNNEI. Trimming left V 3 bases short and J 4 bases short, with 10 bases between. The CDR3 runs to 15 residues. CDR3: CASSDWASGANVLTF. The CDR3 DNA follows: TGTGCCAGCAGTGATTGGGCGTCGGGGGCCAACGTCCTGACTTTC.

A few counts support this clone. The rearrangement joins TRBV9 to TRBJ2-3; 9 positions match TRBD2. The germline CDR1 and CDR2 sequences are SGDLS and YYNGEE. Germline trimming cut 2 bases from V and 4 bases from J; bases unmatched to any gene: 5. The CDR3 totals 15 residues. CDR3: CASSVIAGASDTQYF. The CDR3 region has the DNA TGTGCCAGCAGCGTTATAGCGGGAGCATCAGATACGCAGTATTTT. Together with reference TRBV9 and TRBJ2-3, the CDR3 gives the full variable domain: DSGVTQTPKHLITATGQRVTLRCSPRSGDLSVYWYQQSLDQGLQFLIQYYNGEERAKGNILERFSAQQFPDLHSELNLSSLELGDSALYFCASSVIAGASDTQYFGPGTRLTVL.